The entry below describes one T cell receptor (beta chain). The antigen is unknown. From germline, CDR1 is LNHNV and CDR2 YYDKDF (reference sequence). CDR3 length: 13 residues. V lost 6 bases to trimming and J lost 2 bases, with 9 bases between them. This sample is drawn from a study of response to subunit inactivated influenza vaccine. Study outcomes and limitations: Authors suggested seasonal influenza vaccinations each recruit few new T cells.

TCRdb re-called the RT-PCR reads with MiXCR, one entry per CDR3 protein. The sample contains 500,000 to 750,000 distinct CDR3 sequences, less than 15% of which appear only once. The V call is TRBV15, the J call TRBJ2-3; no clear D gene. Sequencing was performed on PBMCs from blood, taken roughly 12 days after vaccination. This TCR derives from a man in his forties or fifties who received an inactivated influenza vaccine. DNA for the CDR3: TGTGCCACCAGGGGCAGACTCACAGATACGCAGTATTTT. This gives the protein CATRGRLTDTQYF.